This record looks at one TCR beta chain sequence and its context. Enrollees, roughly 18 to 90 years old, lived in 24 US areas. The V gene end was trimmed by 5 bases and the J gene end by 3 bases; junction bases not matched to a gene: 17. The CDR3 has 19 amino acids. The germline V gene encodes CDR1 MNHEY and CDR2 SMNVEV (reference sequence). This sample was taken from a study of blood T cell repertoires in COVID-19. Libraries were prepared by immunoSEQ multiplex PCR; TCRdb keeps only in-frame clonotypes and omits some of them. The table has around 180,000 clones, less than 85% seen once; the top ten hold over 9.5%.

The chain has TRBV27 and TRBJ2-4, with 9 bases identical to TRBD1. The sample was PBMCs or T cells enriched from blood (not recorded which). This receptor was identified in a man aged 45-60 years who had recovered from COVID-19. CDR3 protein: CASSPGTGTETLGKNIQYF. As DNA, the CDR3 is TGTGCCAGCAGTCCCGGGACAGGGACGGAAACTTTGGGCAAAAACATTCAGTACTTC.